The 2 T cell receptor beta chains listed next were all sequenced from one sample in a study of human versus mouse CDR3 diversity and MHC coevolution. Produced via immunoSEQ multiplex PCR; TCRdb's table is partial and in-frame only. The top ten clones hold approximately 20% of a sample with 50,000 to 65,000 clones, just under 95% of them seen once. The sample consisted of naive CD4+ T cells from blood. The sample's subset: CD45RO-negative CD62L-positive naive CD4 T cells. Every receptor here comes from a person aged 55 to 75 in good health.

This clone was detected once. This chain uses TRBV15 with TRBJ2-1; TRBD1 matches at 7 bases. Germline CDR1 and CDR2: LNHNV and YYDKDF (reference sequence). The CDR3 consists of 18 residues. V lost 0 bases to trimming and J lost 0 bases; unmatched junction nucleotides: 8. The CDR3 loop reads CATSRESGPGGSYNEQFF. The CDR3 nucleotides are TGTGCCACCAGCAGAGAATCCGGGCCAGGGGGCTCCTACAATGAGCAGTTCTTC.

The table lists this clone with a few counts. The V call is TRBV19, the J call TRBJ1-1; D unclear. In germline, CDR1 is LNHDA, CDR2 SQIVND (reference sequence). Trimming took off 10 bases at V and 1 base at J, with 7 bases between the two ends. The CDR3 sequence is 11 residues long. The chain's CDR3 is CATDKNTEAFF. In DNA, the CDR3 is TGTGCCACCGACAAGAACACTGAAGCTTTCTTT. The full variable domain, its missing parts supplied by reference TRBV19 and TRBJ1-1, is DGGITQSPKYLFRKEGQNVTLSCEQNLNHDAMYWYRQDPGQGLRLIYYSQIVNDFQKGDIAEGYSVSREKKESFPLTVTSAQKNPTAFYLCATDKNTEAFFGQGTRLTVV.